These T cell receptor beta chains were read from a single sample in a study of blood T cell repertoires in COVID-19. Sequenced by immunoSEQ multiplex PCR; TCRdb stores in-frame clones only, minus some. The sample contains around 420,000 clones, 88% of which appear only once. The specimen was PBMCs or T cells enriched from blood (not recorded which). These receptors came from a woman aged 40 to 50 with acute COVID-19. The CDR3 runs from the conserved cysteine through the conserved F or W.

V gene	J gene	CDR3 protein
TRBV3-1/TRBV3-2	TRBJ2-5	CASSLAPAEETQYF
TRBV5-1	TRBJ1-2	CASSARQGNYGYTF
TRBV7-8	TRBJ1-6	CASSPRTNSPLHF
TRBV10-3	TRBJ1-5	CAISESGDQPQHF
TRBV2	TRBJ1-1	CASSEGPRGGGRTEAFF
TRBV4-1	TRBJ2-5	CASSQTTQRASGPQETQYF
TRBV5-8	TRBJ1-5	CASSLDSQGARQPQHF
TRBV24-1	TRBJ2-2	CATSDRQGRGGELFF
TRBV7-9	TRBJ2-7	CASSLVGVGDNYEQYF
TRBV7-9	TRBJ2-4	CASSVNRGWAKNIQYF
TRBV24-1	TRBJ1-2	CATSDSAGTAGASYGYTF
TRBV7-2	TRBJ1-2	CASSPEGGYGYTF
TRBV5-1	TRBJ1-1	CASSPGQGMGTEAFF
TRBV14	TRBJ1-1	CASSQARTGWDTEAFF
TRBV14	TRBJ2-7	CASRGQASLGQYF
TRBV15	TRBJ2-7	CATSRGGVYEQYF
TRBV6-4	TRBJ1-1	CASSEVAGDTMNTEAFF
TRBV29-1	TRBJ1-1	CSALGDGTEAFF
TRBV10-3	TRBJ1-4	CAISEVPQGGGKLFF
TRBV11-2	TRBJ2-1	CASSLRTVVGEQFF
TRBV7-9	TRBJ1-1	CASSLGGVTEAFF
TRBV29-1	TRBJ2-6	CSVADRAGANVLTF
TRBV5-1	TRBJ2-7	CASSLGPVEASYEQYF
TRBV6-5	TRBJ2-1	CASSPGTGGDWFF
TRBV2	TRBJ2-6	CASLRTGTSSGANVLTF
TRBV2	TRBJ2-5	CASSVRQGQETQYF
TRBV19	TRBJ2-2	CATRTGGNTGELFF
TRBV29-1	TRBJ2-5	CSVLFLERQETQYF
TRBV11-2	TRBJ2-7	CASSKDSHNYEQYF
TRBV5-4	TRBJ1-5	CASSSGGNQPQHF
TRBV23-1	TRBJ1-5	CASSQSGQHSNQPQHF